This TCR beta chain stems from a study of shared clonotypes between healthy human individuals. Study at large: Per-donor plates numbered three CD4 naive, three CD4 memory, two CD8 naive and one CD8 memory.

The study's findings and limits: The authors expected sequencing depth to affect clonotype sharing among donors.

The data were produced by immunoSEQ multiplex PCR, yet TCRdb's version contains in-frame clones alone and is incomplete. The table includes more than 1 million clones, more than 75% detected once. Donors included only healthy HIV-negative adults lacking recent acute infections or vaccinations. Into CD45RA+ naive and CD45RA-negative memory subsets, the CD4+ cells were split. As for this clone: Antigen unknown.

The source is a man younger than 35 in good health. Some clones in this sample may be carry-over from other donors' samples. Sequenced input: memory CD4+ T cells from PBMCs. Sample subset: CD45RA-negative fraction.

The CDR3 protein is CASSFSREEDTIYF. In nucleotides, the CDR3 is TGTGCCAGCAGCTTCAGCAGAGAAGAGGACACCATATATTTT. This sequence joins TRBV7-9 and TRBJ1-3; the D is unclear. Germline V CDR1 and CDR2: SEHNR, FQNEAQ (reference sequence). The CDR3 has 14 residues. The V and J ends lost 3 bases and 8 bases respectively, with 14 bases between them.